This passage covers 25 T cell receptor beta chains from one sample sequenced in a study of Ad26.COV2.S vaccination and SARS-CoV-2 variants. Described treatment: 15 to 20 received Ad26.COV2.S at low or high dose, single or two shots; several received placebo; per-sample allocation not given. Sampling was performed 63 days after the first vaccine or placebo injection. Only in-frame clones appear in the TCRdb table, and some are missing; sequencing was by immunoSEQ multiplex PCR. The sample yields about 430,000 clones, around nine tenths seen once. Sequences were derived from peripheral blood, sampled in a trial of Ad26.COV2.S vaccine versus placebo. The receptors stem from a person aged 18 to 65 who received the Ad26.COV2.S COVID-19 vaccine or a placebo.

The CDR3 reads CASRSGTRGYNEQFF. The CDR3 region has the DNA TGTGCCAGCAGATCCGGGACTAGAGGGTACAATGAGCAGTTCTTC. The V gene is TRBV27, the J gene TRBJ2-1; TRBD2 matches at 8 bases. From germline, CDR1 is MNHEY and CDR2 SMNVEV (reference sequence). V trimming: 6 bases; J trimming: 4 bases; junction bases outside the gene matches: 8. This CDR3 region has 15 residues.

V usage is TRBV6-2 or TRBV6-3 and J usage is TRBJ2-6; D perhaps matches TRBD2 (5 bases). Trimming removed 0 bases from V and 0 bases from J, with 15 bases in between. From germline, CDR1 is MNHEY and CDR2 SVGEGT. CDR3 length: 19 residues. The CDR3 region is CASSYSRVLGFSGANVLTF. Written as DNA, the CDR3 is TGTGCCAGCAGTTACTCGCGGGTTCTAGGATTCTCTGGGGCCAACGTCCTGACTTTC.

This sequence joins TRBV5-1 and TRBJ2-7; D perhaps matches TRBD1 (6 bases). Germline V gene lookup returns CDR1 SGHRS and CDR2 YFSETQ. CDR3 length equals 11 residues. The V end lost 4 bases, the J end lost 5 bases, and 7 bases lay between the germline ends. CDR3 in amino acids: CASSTGHEQYF. The CDR3 nucleotides read TGCGCCAGCAGCACAGGGCACGAGCAGTACTTC. Combining the CDR3 with reference TRBV5-1 and TRBJ2-7 gives the whole variable domain KAGVTQTPRYLIKTRGQQVTLSCSPISGHRSVSWYQQTPGQGLQFLFEYFSETQRNKGNFPGRFSGRQFSNSRSEMNVSTLELGDSALYLCASSTGHEQYFGPGTRLTVT.

The chain carries TRBV11-2 and TRBJ2-1; D gene uncertain. The CDR3 length is 15 residues. Germline CDR1 is SGHAT and CDR2 is FQNNGV. Trimming pared 1 base from V and 1 base from J, leaving 8 bases between. The CDR3 here is CASSLGGNSYNEQFF. CDR3 bases: TGTGCCAGCAGCTTAGGGGGTAATTCCTACAATGAGCAGTTCTTC.

J is TRBJ2-7 and V is TRBV28; D not resolved. The germline V gene encodes CDR1 MDHEN and CDR2 SYDVKM. Trimming took 8 bases from V and 7 from J, leaving 9 bases between them. This CDR3 spans 10 amino acids. CDR3 amino acids: CASGRGEQYF. The CDR3 nucleotides are TGTGCCAGCGGCCGAGGAGAGCAGTACTTC.

This clone was seen once. The CDR3 sequence is CASSYSTSGTDTQYF. The DNA of the CDR3 is TGTGCCAGCAGTTACTCGACTAGCGGTACAGATACGCAGTATTTT. The rearrangement uses TRBV6-5 and TRBJ2-3; 9 bases line up with TRBD2. The length of the CDR3 is 15 residues. The V and J ends lost 0 bases and 3 bases, in that order; junction bases with no gene match: 1. Germline V gene lookup returns CDR1 MNHEY and CDR2 SVGAGI.

This chain connects TRBV28 to TRBJ2-3; 8 bases are a match to TRBD2. V gave up 1 base and J gave up 6 bases; unmatched junction bases: 15. Germline V gene lookup returns CDR1 MDHEN and CDR2 SYDVKM. The CDR3 is 18 residues long. The CDR3 coding sequence is TGTGCCAGCAGTTTATACGAGATAGCGGGAATCGGTTTGGATACGCAGTATTTT. It codes for CASSLYEIAGIGLDTQYF.

The gene calls are TRBV5-4 and TRBJ2-3; no reliable D call. Germline V gives CDR1 SGHNT, CDR2 YYREEE (reference sequence). The CDR3 contains 16 residues. V shed 0 bases and J shed 2 bases, with 13 bases lying between them. CDR3 region: CASSLGGRRITDTQYF. DNA of the CDR3: TGTGCCAGCAGCTTGGGCGGTAGACGGATCACAGATACGCAGTATTTT. The full variable domain, rest sourced from reference TRBV5-4 and TRBJ2-3, is ETGVTQSPTHLIKTRGQQVTLRCSSQSGHNTVSWYQQALGQGPQFIFQYYREEENGRGNFPPRFSGLQFPNYSSELNVNALELDDSALYLCASSLGGRRITDTQYFGPGTRLTVL.

V gene TRBV2 combines with J gene TRBJ2-7; D possibly uses TRBD1 or TRBD2 (5 bases each). Germline V gives CDR1 SNHLY, CDR2 FYNNEI. The CDR3 has 16 residues. Trimming stripped 5 bases from V and 3 bases from J, with 20 bases between. As DNA, the CDR3 is TGTGCCAGCAGTCCCCCCGGGATAGGGGACCTCTACGAGCAGTACTTC. Protein: CASSPPGIGDLYEQYF. Variable domain in full (rest from reference TRBV2 and TRBJ2-7): EPEVTQTPSHQVTQMGQEVILRCVPISNHLYFYWYRQILGQKVEFLVSFYNNEISEKSEIFDDQFSVERPDGSNFTLKIRSTKLEDSAMYFCASSPPGIGDLYEQYFGPGTRLTVT.

The chain links TRBV30 to TRBJ2-1, with TRBD1 matching over 11 bases. The CDR3 spans 15 residues. V trimming: 0 bases; J trimming: 8 bases; junction bases outside the gene matches: 6. Germline values: CDR1 GTSNPN, CDR2 SVGIG (reference sequence). The CDR3 loop is CAWSVGQGARDEQFF. Here the CDR3 DNA reads TGTGCCTGGAGTGTAGGACAGGGGGCGCGTGATGAGCAGTTCTTC.

This clone has a single count. This chain joins TRBV14 and TRBJ1-1; D gene unclear. Per germline, CDR1 SGHDN and CDR2 FVKESK. The CDR3 sequence is 13 residues long. V lost 0 bases to trimming and J lost 5 bases, with 7 bases between them. CDR3 nucleotides: TGTGCCAGCAGCCAAGAATGGGAGACTGAAGCTTTCTTT. Protein product: CASSQEWETEAFF.

The chain is built from TRBV7-9 and TRBJ2-7; tentatively, D is TRBD2 (5 bases). V was cut by 5 bases and J by 3 bases, with 11 bases left in between. Germline loops: CDR1 SEHNR, CDR2 FQNEAQ (reference sequence). This CDR3 region has 13 residues. CDR3 DNA sequence: TGTGCCAGCAGCCCCCCCCGGGACTACGAGCAGTACTTC. This codes for CASSPPRDYEQYF.

The CDR3, as DNA: TGCAGTGCTAGTCGTACGGGGGGGAGTAGCAATCAGCCCCAGCATTTT. It codes for CSASRTGGSSNQPQHF. This chain connects TRBV20-1 to TRBJ1-5; weak D call: TRBD1 (5 bases). Germline V lookup: CDR1 DFQATT, CDR2 SNEGSKA (reference sequence). V lost 3 bases and J lost 0, with 15 bases in between. This CDR3 region has 16 residues.

This chain uses TRBV29-1 with TRBJ2-7; 7 bases agree with TRBD1. The germline V gene encodes CDR1 SQVTM and CDR2 ANQGSEA. CDR3 size: 14 residues. Trimming at V came to 0 bases and at J to 2 bases, leaving 4 bases not matched to a gene. The CDR3 DNA follows: TGCAGCGTTGAAGACAGACAGGGAACCTACGAGCAGTACTTC. Protein: CSVEDRQGTYEQYF.

The CDR3 protein is CASSLVVGYGDEQYF. The CDR3 DNA sequence: TGCGCCAGCAGCTTGGTGGTCGGCTATGGGGACGAGCAGTACTTC. This sequence joins TRBV5-1 and TRBJ2-7; D is ambiguous. The CDR3 extends over 15 amino acids. V dropped 0 bases and J dropped 5 bases, with 15 bases sitting between them. Germline CDR1 reads SGHRS; CDR2 reads YFSETQ.

The genes are TRBV13 and TRBJ2-7, with D tentatively TRBD1 or TRBD2 (5 bases each). V lost 8 bases to trimming and J lost 2 bases, with 13 bases between them. There are 13 residues in the CDR3. Germline CDR1 and CDR2: PRHDT and FYEKMQ (reference sequence). The CDR3 nucleotides are TGTGCCAGCGCCCGGGGCCGAGCCTACGAGCAGTACTTC. It is translated as CASARGRAYEQYF.

The gene calls are TRBV4-1 and TRBJ2-7, with 11 bases identical to TRBD1. Germline loops: CDR1 MGHRA, CDR2 YSYEKL. This CDR3 contains 16 residues. Trimming removed 0 bases from V and 7 bases from J; junction bases left unmatched: 8. This CDR3 reads CASSQEFRTGGVEQYF. CDR3 sequence (DNA): TGCGCCAGCAGCCAAGAGTTTCGGACAGGGGGCGTTGAGCAGTACTTC.

Here the CDR3 DNA reads TGCGCCAGCAGCATTTCAGGGTATGGCTACACCTTC. As protein: CASSISGYGYTF. The chain carries TRBV4-1 and TRBJ1-2; a possible D gene is TRBD1 (5 bases). The ends were cut back, 5 bases at V and 5 bases at J, with 9 bases in the middle. The CDR3 consists of 12 residues. Germline CDR1 and CDR2: MGHRA and YSYEKL.

The chain couples TRBV2 to TRBJ2-7, with D perhaps TRBD2 (6 bases). The CDR3 totals 13 residues. CDR1 is SNHLY and CDR2 is FYNNEI in the germline V gene. V was trimmed by 8 bases and J by 5 bases, leaving 16 bases between them. CDR3 residues: CASGPPGTHEQYF. The DNA for the CDR3 is TGTGCCAGCGGACCGCCCGGGACTCACGAGCAGTACTTC.

The chain recombines TRBV15 with TRBJ2-7, with D tentatively TRBD2 (6 bases). CDR1 and CDR2 (germline): LNHNV, YYDKDF (reference sequence). The V and J ends lost 6 bases and 0 bases respectively, with 9 bases between them. CDR3 length: 13 residues. The CDR3: CATREGSSYEQYF. The CDR3 DNA sequence: TGTGCCACCAGGGAGGGTTCCTCCTACGAGCAGTACTTC.

DNA of the CDR3: TGTGCCAGCAGCGTAGCGACTAGCGGGAGGGATGAGCAGTTCTTC. Its protein is CASSVATSGRDEQFF. The chain joins TRBV9 to TRBJ2-1; TRBD2 matches at 14 bases. Per germline, CDR1 SGDLS and CDR2 YYNGEE. CDR3 size: 15 residues. V lost 0 bases, J lost 8 bases, and 1 base stayed unmatched. The whole variable domain, remainder taken from reference TRBV9 and TRBJ2-1, is DSGVTQTPKHLITATGQRVTLRCSPRSGDLSVYWYQQSLDQGLQFLIQYYNGEERAKGNILERFSAQQFPDLHSELNLSSLELGDSALYFCASSVATSGRDEQFFGPGTRLTVL.

The V call is TRBV27, the J call TRBJ2-3; TRBD2 is a possible D gene (6 bases). Trimming took 6 bases from V and 2 from J, leaving 12 bases between them. Germline V CDR1 and CDR2: MNHEY, SMNVEV (reference sequence). The CDR3 contains 14 residues. The CDR3 here is CASRTGLNTDTQYF. The DNA of the CDR3 is TGTGCCAGCAGAACGGGACTTAACACAGATACGCAGTATTTT.

The chain couples TRBV13 to TRBJ2-7; D gene unclear. This CDR3 has 15 residues. V lost 2 bases and J lost 2, with 13 bases in between. The germline gives CDR1 PRHDT, CDR2 FYEKMQ (reference sequence). The CDR3 DNA reads TGTGCCAGCAGCTTACTCTTAGGGAATACCTACGAGCAGTACTTC. It yields the protein CASSLLLGNTYEQYF.

The V call is TRBV3-1 (or the pseudogene TRBV3-2), the J call TRBJ2-7; 8 bases map to TRBD1. Germline CDR1 LGHDT, CDR2 YNNKEL (reference sequence). The CDR3 covers 16 residues. With 1 base clipped from V and 4 bases from J, the junction kept 9 bases outside the gene matches. CDR3 amino acids: CASSQALGQVVYEQYF. The CDR3 region has the DNA TGTGCCAGCAGCCAAGCCCTGGGACAGGTCGTATACGAGCAGTACTTC.

The chain joins TRBV28 to TRBJ1-2; 7 bases align to TRBD1. V shed 4 bases and J 8 bases; nucleotides not matched to a gene: 19. Germline values: CDR1 MDHEN, CDR2 SYDVKM. The CDR3 contains 17 residues. The CDR3 DNA reads TGTGCCAGCAGTTCCCTTATTGCCACAGGGGAATTAGGCGGCTACACCTTC. Amino acids: CASSSLIATGELGGYTF.